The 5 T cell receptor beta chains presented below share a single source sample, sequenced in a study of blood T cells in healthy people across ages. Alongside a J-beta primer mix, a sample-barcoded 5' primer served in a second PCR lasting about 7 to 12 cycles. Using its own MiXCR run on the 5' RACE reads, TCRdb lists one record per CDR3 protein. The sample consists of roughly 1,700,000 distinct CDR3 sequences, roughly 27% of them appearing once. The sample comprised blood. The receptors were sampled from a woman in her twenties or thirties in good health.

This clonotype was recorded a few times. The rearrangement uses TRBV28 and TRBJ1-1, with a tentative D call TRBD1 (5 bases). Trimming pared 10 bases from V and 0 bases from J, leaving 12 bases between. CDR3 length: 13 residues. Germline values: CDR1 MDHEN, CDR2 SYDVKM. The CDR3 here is CATLGQLNTEAFF. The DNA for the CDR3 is TGTGCCACCCTGGGGCAGCTGAACACTGAAGCTTTCTTT.

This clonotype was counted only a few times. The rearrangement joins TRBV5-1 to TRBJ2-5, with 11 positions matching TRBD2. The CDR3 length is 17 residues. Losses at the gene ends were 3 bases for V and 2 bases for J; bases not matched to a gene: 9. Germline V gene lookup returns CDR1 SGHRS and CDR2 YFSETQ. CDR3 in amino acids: CASSSGDLAGGQETQYF. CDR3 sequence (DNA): TGCGCCAGCAGCTCCGGGGACTTAGCGGGGGGGCAAGAGACCCAGTACTTC.

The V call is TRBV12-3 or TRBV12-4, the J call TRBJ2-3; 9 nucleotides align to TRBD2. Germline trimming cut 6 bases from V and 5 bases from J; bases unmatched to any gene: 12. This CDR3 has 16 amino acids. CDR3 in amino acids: CASRSRPGLAGDTQYF. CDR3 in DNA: TGTGCCAGCAGATCTCGTCCGGGACTAGCTGGAGATACGCAGTATTTT.

Here the CDR3 reads CSGGGWITEAFF. The CDR3 DNA sequence: TGCAGCGGTGGGGGGTGGATCACTGAAGCTTTCTTT. This chain links TRBV29-1 with TRBJ1-1; perhaps TRBD1 as D (5 bases). V was shortened by 7 bases and J by 4 bases, with 13 bases between the two germline ends. CDR1 is SQVTM and CDR2 is ANQGSEA in the germline V gene. CDR3 length equals 12 residues.

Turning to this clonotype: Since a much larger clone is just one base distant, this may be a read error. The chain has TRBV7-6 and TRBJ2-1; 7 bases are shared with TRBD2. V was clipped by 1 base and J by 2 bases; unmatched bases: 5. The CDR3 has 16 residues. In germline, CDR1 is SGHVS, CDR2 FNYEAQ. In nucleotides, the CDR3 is TGTGCCAGCAGCTTAGGGGGGGGACTGGCCTACAATGAGCAGTTCTTC. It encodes CASSLGGGLAYNEQFF.